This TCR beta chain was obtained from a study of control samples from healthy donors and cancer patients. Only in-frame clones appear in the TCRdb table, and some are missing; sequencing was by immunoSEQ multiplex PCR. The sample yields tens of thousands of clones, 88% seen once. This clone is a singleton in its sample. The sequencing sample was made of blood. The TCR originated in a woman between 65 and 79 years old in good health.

CDR3 nucleotide sequence: TGTGCCACCAGGAGTCATACCACCGGGGAGCTGTTTTTT. Translation: CATRSHTTGELFF. The chain employs TRBV15 and TRBJ2-2; D remains ambiguous. V was cut by 6 bases and J by 4 bases, with 9 bases left in between. CDR1 is LNHNV and CDR2 is YYDKDF in the germline V gene (reference sequence). The CDR3 length is 13 residues.